Listed here is a single T cell receptor (beta chain). Its antigen remains undetermined. There are no base qualities to consult, and no much larger clone falls within one base. These data are taken from a study of blood T cell repertoires in COVID-19 (dated by TCRdb to the early 2020s). Regarding the study in general: Samples from collaborators originated in the United States, Italy and Spain and spanned both the acute and convalescent phases of COVID-19. The repertoires were released in a freely available public database meant as a resource for research on the immune response to SARS-CoV-2. Where available, HLA class I and class II types were obtained from metadata supplied by the sample provider rather than from assay-based typing. Subjects who had been exposed to COVID-19, were actively infected with it, or had recovered from it provided the deeply sampled blood TCRbeta repertoires that made up the dataset. The prospective study material was composed of cDNA or gDNA derived from T cells, B-cell-depleted T cells, or PBMCs. Samples were obtained from the ongoing ImmuneRACE study (first 160 participants) and from about 1,300 subjects provided by 6 global collaborators. A de-identified subject ID, COVID-19 status, age in years and sex were almost always included in the sample metadata. General conclusions and limits of the study: The quantity of clinical and demographic metadata differed by source and by participant and was supplied without curation.

Inclusive of the bounding cysteine and phenylalanine, the CDR3 is 15 residues long. The DNA shown is the 45-base CDR3, in frame from base 1. V is trimmed back by 3 bases and J by 2 bases, and the junction contains 4 bases that no gene match accounts for. Looking up the germline V gene yields CDR1 ENHRY and CDR2 SYGVKD. The immunoSEQ Assay, a bias-controlled multiplex PCR, was used to amplify TCRbeta CDR3 regions from genomic DNA. Concerning the study's data processing: Nucleated cell counts per sample were estimated from amplification of reference gene primers within the assay. Sequence reads were collapsed and filtered to measure the absolute abundance of every unique TCRbeta CDR3 rearrangement. Productive Simpson clonality was computed per sample as the square root of Simpson's diversity index over productive rearrangements. The source is immuneACCESS, and TCRdb retained only in-frame sequences with V and J called. Part of the clones is not carried over; for the studies checked, unresolved V genes explain less than half of this, and the remainder is unexplained. V and J calls and clone size are copied from that table; D and trimming were computed from the DNA. The table for this sample lists around 100,000 clones; 89% of them were counted only once. About 4.8% of the sample lies in the top ten.

In Seattle, one collaborating source enrolled patients while the infection was active and tracked those patients longitudinally over the course of disease. Whole blood was collected in K2EDTA tubes by collaborating institutions according to the institutions' own protocols. Collaborator samples were shipped for TCRbeta analysis as frozen whole blood, isolated PBMCs, or DNA extracted from either sample type. The clonotype was recovered from a man aged 55 to 70 with COVID-19, enrolled during active disease. Input material: peripheral blood. This chain joins TRBV10-3 to TRBJ1-5; TRBD1 lines up with 7 middle nucleotides. The DNA reads TGTGCCATCAGTGATTTCGGACAGGGCAATCAGCCCCAGCATTTT. It is translated as CAISDFGQGNQPQHF.